This T cell receptor beta chain derives from a study of T cells after somatic rescue of genetic block. Profiling relied on immunoSEQ multiplex PCR, and the TCRdb table lists in-frame clones only, not all of them. The table shows 110,000 or so clones, with 90% to 95% occurring only once. Trimming cost V 4 bases and J 7 bases; bases outside gene matches: 7. Germline V gene sequence: CDR1 PRHDT, CDR2 FYEKMQ (reference sequence). The CDR3 is 14 residues long. The sequenced sample consisted of peripheral blood mononuclear cells (PBMCs). The clonotype comes from a woman aged 18-29 years. The chain is built from TRBV13 and TRBJ1-5, with 7 nucleotides matching TRBD1. CDR3 amino acids: CASSSAQGNQPQHF. The CDR3 DNA sequence: TGTGCCAGCAGCTCCGCACAGGGGAACCAGCCCCAGCATTTT.